The entry below describes one T cell receptor beta chain. As yet, its antigen is unknown. Produced via immunoSEQ multiplex PCR; TCRdb's table is partial and in-frame only. This table holds about 1,300 clones, roughly 54% found once. The data were taken from a study of STAT3 mutations in large granular lymphocyte leukemia. General study findings and limits: Every T-cell large granular lymphocyte leukemia patient had at least one immunodominant TCR beta clonotype. In about 35% of the 18 patients, new TCR clonotypes emerged after therapy. Some patients had persisting codominant clonotypes that could mask small clones.

The germline CDR1 and CDR2 sequences are SEHNR and FQNEAQ (reference sequence). The V gene end was trimmed by 5 bases and the J gene end by 0 bases; junction bases not matched to a gene: 7. This CDR3 is 16 amino acids long. The chain employs TRBV7-9 and TRBJ1-3, with 7 bases identical to TRBD1. The TCR was taken from a man aged 55-75 years with T-cell large granular lymphocyte leukemia. Some clones in this sample may be carry-over from other donors' samples. The source material was peripheral blood mononuclear cells. CDR3 protein: CASSTRQGGSGNTIYF. The CDR3 coding sequence is TGTGCCAGCAGCACCCGACAGGGAGGCTCTGGAAACACCATATATTTT.